The 32 T cell receptor beta chains below come from one sample, sequenced in a study of blood T cells in healthy people across ages. Then a second PCR, running about 6 to 11 cycles, was carried out with a sample-barcoded 5' primer and a J-beta primer mix. In TCRdb, the 5' RACE reads were re-called with MiXCR into one record per CDR3 protein. The table lists around 1,500,000 distinct CDR3 sequences, approximately 28% of them singletons, with roughly 8% in the top ten. What was sequenced was blood. These receptors were obtained from a woman younger than 45 in good health.

The rearrangement links TRBV18 to TRBJ2-5, with D tentatively TRBD2 (5 bases). Germline assignment: CDR1 KGHSH and CDR2 LQKENI. The V end was cut by 8 bases, the J end by 5 bases, with 15 bases between. CDR3 length: 13 residues. In DNA, the CDR3 is TGTGCCAGCCCACTAGGCCCCAGGGAGACCCAGTACTTC. The encoded protein is CASPLGPRETQYF.

This clonotype was seen only a few times. The chain recombines TRBV7-8 with TRBJ1-2; D is possibly TRBD1 (6 bases). The V gene lost 1 base and the J gene lost 10 bases, with 7 bases spanning the gap. CDR1 is SGHVS and CDR2 is FQNEAQ in the germline V gene. The CDR3 is made up of 11 amino acids. The CDR3 nucleotides are TGTGCCAGCAGCTTAGAGGGGGTCTACACCTTC. Protein: CASSLEGVYTF.

There are many counts of this clonotype. The chain combines TRBV20-1 with TRBJ2-7; no definite D call. Germline assignment: CDR1 DFQATT and CDR2 SNEGSKA (reference sequence). Trimming removed 0 bases at V and 2 bases at J, with 11 bases between. The CDR3 contains 14 residues. CDR3 residues: CSARDAGSAYEQYF. The CDR3 region has the DNA TGCAGTGCTAGAGATGCCGGGTCCGCCTACGAGCAGTACTTC.

This clonotype has a handful of counts. The gene calls are TRBV18 and TRBJ2-1, with 8 bases aligning to TRBD1. Germline trimming cut 2 bases from V and 7 bases from J; bases unmatched to any gene: 10. This CDR3 region has 16 residues. Germline V gene lookup returns CDR1 KGHSH and CDR2 LQKENI. CDR3 loop: CASSPTPGQATNEQFF. The CDR3 nucleotides are TGTGCCAGCTCACCAACGCCGGGACAGGCGACGAATGAGCAGTTCTTC.

A single count supports this clonotype. J is TRBJ2-3 and V is TRBV9, with a possible D match to TRBD2 (5 bases). V was pared by 1 base and J by 3 bases, with 18 bases between. This CDR3 is 17 amino acids long. Germline V CDR1 and CDR2: SGDLS, YYNGEE. CDR3 DNA: TGTGCCAGCAGCGTAACGACCATTCCAGGAGGTACAGATACGCAGTATTTT. It codes for CASSVTTIPGGTDTQYF.

This clonotype has only a few counts. V gene TRBV25-1 combines with J gene TRBJ2-5, with a possible D match to TRBD1 (5 bases). The J call may be incorrect, as the DNA end agrees better with TRBJ2-7. The CDR3 length is 14 residues. Germline V gene sequence: CDR1 MGHDK, CDR2 SYGVNS. CDR3 protein: CASSVPGYGYEQYF. CDR3 nucleotide sequence: TGTGCCAGCAGTGTTCCAGGGTATGGGTACGAGCAGTACTTC.

The genes are TRBV7-9 and TRBJ2-1; 7 bases agree with TRBD2. This CDR3 has 16 amino acids. The V gene's germline CDR1 is SEHNR and CDR2 FQNEAQ (reference sequence). J was trimmed by 10 bases and V by 1 base; bases with no gene match: 13. The DNA of the CDR3 is TGTGCCAGCAGCTTAGGCGTGATGGGAGGGCAGCGGGAGCAGTTCTTC. Its translation is CASSLGVMGGQREQFF. The variable domain in full, completed from reference TRBV7-9 and TRBJ2-1, reads DTGVSQNPRHKITKRGQNVTFRCDPISEHNRLYWYRQTLGQGPEFLTYFQNEAQLEKSRLLSDRFSAERPKGSFSTLEIQRTEQGDSAMYLCASSLGVMGGQREQFFGPGTRLTVL.

The chain carries TRBV25-1 and TRBJ2-3; TRBD2 aligns across 13 bases. The germline V gene has CDR1 MGHDK and CDR2 SYGVNS. This CDR3 has 15 residues. Losses at the gene ends were 3 bases for V and 8 bases for J; bases not matched to a gene: 5. CDR3 sequence reads: CASSDGTSGVGTQYF. Written as DNA, the CDR3 is TGTGCCAGCAGTGACGGGACTAGCGGGGTCGGTACGCAGTATTTT.

As concerns this clonotype: This clone may be a read error of a much larger clone one base away. The chain is built from TRBV10-1 and TRBJ2-5, with 8 bases that match TRBD2. The CDR3 runs to 14 residues. Germline V gives CDR1 WNHNN, CDR2 SYGVQD (reference sequence). Trimming took 4 bases from V and 11 from J; bases not matched to a gene: 12. CDR3 loop: CASSAGGTYNEQYF. The CDR3 bases are TGCGCCAGCAGTGCGGGGGGGACCTACAATGAGCAGTACTTC.

The rearrangement joins TRBV29-1 to TRBJ1-2; D is unresolved. The CDR3 loop spans 14 amino acids. V lost 1 base, J lost 0 bases, and 9 bases lay in between. Germline V gene lookup returns CDR1 SQVTM and CDR2 ANQGSEA. The CDR3 protein is CSVEGRLTNYGYTF. The CDR3 DNA reads TGCAGCGTTGAAGGTCGACTGACTAACTATGGCTACACCTTC.

The chain recombines TRBV7-2 with TRBJ2-1, with a weak D call TRBD2 (6 bases). The J call may not be correct, given that the DNA end is closer to TRBJ2-7. This CDR3 is built from 15 residues. The germline gives CDR1 SGHTA, CDR2 FQGNSA. As DNA, the CDR3 is TGTGCCAGCAGCTTAGACGGGAGTCCCTACAATGAGCAGTACTTC. Translating it yields CASSLDGSPYNEQYF.

The rearrangement uses TRBV6-4 and TRBJ2-1; D perhaps matches TRBD1 (6 bases). V lost 5 bases, J lost 5 bases, and 19 bases lay in between. This CDR3 region has 16 residues. Per the germline V gene, CDR1 is MRHNA and CDR2 is SNTAGT. CDR3 bases: TGTGCCAGCAGTCAGTATACCGGGACACTCAACAATGAGCAGTTCTTC. Translating gives CASSQYTGTLNNEQFF.

The sample holds many counts of this clonotype. This chain connects TRBV12-3 or TRBV12-4 to TRBJ2-2; 11 nucleotides align to TRBD1. Losses at the gene ends were 5 bases for V and 5 bases for J; bases not matched to a gene: 4. The CDR3 is 15 residues long. This CDR3 is CASSPGTGGTGELFF. The CDR3 nucleotides read TGTGCCAGCAGTCCCGGGACAGGGGGTACCGGGGAGCTGTTTTTT.

The chain combines TRBV7-6 with TRBJ1-5; D is ambiguous. The CDR3 is 14 residues long. Trimming removed 3 bases at V and 4 bases at J, with 10 bases between. CDR1 SGHVS and CDR2 FNYEAQ come from the germline V gene. This CDR3 is CASSLYDINQPQHF. CDR3 coding DNA: TGTGCCAGCAGCTTGTACGACATAAATCAGCCCCAGCATTTT.

This clonotype was counted between two and nine times. V gene TRBV27 combines with J gene TRBJ2-5; the D is unclear. This CDR3 has 14 amino acids. CDR1 and CDR2 (germline): MNHEY, SMNVEV (reference sequence). V gave up 10 bases and J gave up 3 bases, with 18 bases separating them. CDR3 loop: CATRRVQLEETQYF. In DNA, the CDR3 is TGTGCCACCCGGCGCGTGCAGTTGGAAGAGACCCAGTACTTC.

V and J are TRBV20-1 and TRBJ1-5; D is possibly TRBD1 (5 bases). The V end was cut by 1 base, the J end by 6 bases, with 10 bases between. The CDR3 is made up of 13 amino acids. Germline CDR1 is DFQATT and CDR2 is SNEGSKA (reference sequence). The CDR3 DNA reads as TGCAGTGCTAGAGCCCAGGGTAGTCAGCCCCAGCATTTT. Translated, it gives CSARAQGSQPQHF.

V and J are TRBV11-2 and TRBJ1-3, with D tentatively TRBD1 (6 bases). Germline CDR1 SGHAT, CDR2 FQNNGV. The V end was cut by 3 bases, the J end by 2 bases, with 8 bases between. The CDR3 length is 14 residues. This CDR3 reads CASSFGQTGNTIYF. DNA of the CDR3: TGTGCCAGCAGCTTCGGACAGACTGGAAACACCATATATTTT.

The rearrangement uses TRBV5-1 and TRBJ2-1; maybe TRBD2 (6 bases). Trimming took 3 bases from V and 6 from J, leaving 16 bases between them. The CDR3 length is 15 residues. CDR1 and CDR2 from the germline V gene are SGHRS and YFSETQ. This chain's CDR3 is CASSSGTRRTNEQFF. The CDR3, as DNA: TGCGCCAGCAGCTCCGGGACTCGTCGAACCAATGAGCAGTTCTTC.

The V call is TRBV27, the J call TRBJ2-3; D remains ambiguous. The germline V gene encodes CDR1 MNHEY and CDR2 SMNVEV (reference sequence). With 3 bases removed from V and 5 bases from J, the gap between germline ends came to 12 bases. The CDR3 loop spans 14 amino acids. The CDR3 is CASSFDRVGDTQYF. DNA for the CDR3: TGTGCCAGCAGTTTCGACCGGGTGGGAGATACGCAGTATTTT.

This clonotype was seen repeatedly, ten times or more. The V call is TRBV29-1, the J call TRBJ2-4, with TRBD1 matching over 9 bases. Per germline, CDR1 SQVTM and CDR2 ANQGSEA. CDR3 size: 13 residues. The V gene end was trimmed by 5 bases and the J gene end by 6 bases; junction bases not matched to a gene: 5. In nucleotides, the CDR3 is TGCAGCGTTTGGACAGGGGATGGAAACATTCAGTACTTC. Protein sequence: CSVWTGDGNIQYF.

CDR3 amino acids: CASSPDTFNYGYTF. The CDR3 DNA sequence: TGCGCCAGCAGCCCAGACACTTTTAACTATGGCTACACCTTC. The chain has TRBV5-1 and TRBJ1-2; D not certain. CDR1 and CDR2 from the germline V gene are SGHRS and YFSETQ. The CDR3 length is 14 residues. V lost 4 bases, J lost 1 base, and 11 bases lay in between.

This clonotype was seen only a few times. V is TRBV20-1 and J is TRBJ2-3, with D tentatively TRBD2 (5 bases). In germline, CDR1 is DFQATT, CDR2 SNEGSKA (reference sequence). This CDR3 has 15 residues. Between the trimmed V and J ends, which lost 3 bases and 6 bases, there was a span of 19 bases. Here the CDR3 reads CSASSATLNPDTQYF. CDR3 DNA sequence: TGCAGTGCTAGTAGCGCGACCCTGAACCCGGATACGCAGTATTTT.

This clonotype appeared many times. The chain joins TRBV20-1 to TRBJ2-7, with 8 bases aligning to TRBD1. This CDR3 has 14 amino acids. Germline V CDR1 and CDR2: DFQATT, SNEGSKA (reference sequence). V was pared by 6 bases and J by 0 bases, with 7 bases of the junction left unmatched. The CDR3 DNA reads as TGCAGTGCCCCCAGGACAGGGAGCTCCTACGAGCAGTACTTC. Encoded protein: CSAPRTGSSYEQYF.

The chain carries TRBV6-1 and TRBJ2-7, with D perhaps matching TRBD2 (6 bases). The CDR3 is 16 amino acids. V lost 0 bases to trimming and J lost 2 bases, with 14 bases between them. Looked up from germline, CDR1 is MNHNS and CDR2 is SASEGT. In DNA form, the CDR3 reads TGTGCCAGCAGTGAAGCCCCAGGGACTCAGGCCTACGAGCAGTACTTC. Amino acids: CASSEAPGTQAYEQYF.

The genes are TRBV28 and TRBJ2-7, with 7 positions matching TRBD2. J lost 4 bases, V lost 11 bases, and 17 bases had no gene match. Looked up from germline, CDR1 is MDHEN and CDR2 is SYDVKM. This CDR3 comprises 15 residues. In DNA form, the CDR3 reads TGTGCCGGCGGGCCAGCCGGGACTATTCCTTACGAGCAGTACTTC. Its translation: CAGGPAGTIPYEQYF.

This clonotype was detected ten times or more. The chain combines TRBV29-1 with TRBJ2-3, with 11 bases lining up with TRBD2. The CDR3 covers 15 residues. CDR1 is SQVTM and CDR2 is ANQGSEA in the germline V gene. V shed 7 bases, J shed 8 bases, and the junction held 14 bases outside the gene matches. The CDR3 reads CSAGRASGGYRTQYF. CDR3 coding DNA: TGCAGCGCTGGGAGAGCTAGCGGGGGGTACCGTACGCAGTATTTT.

This clonotype was observed a few times. V gene TRBV9 combines with J gene TRBJ2-1, with unresolved D. The J call is doubtful: the DNA matches TRBJ2-7 better. Germline loops: CDR1 SGDLS, CDR2 YYNGEE. The CDR3 contains 15 residues. CDR3 protein: CASSVFQSSYNEQYF. DNA for the CDR3: TGTGCCAGCAGCGTATTCCAGAGCTCCTACAATGAGCAGTACTTC.

On this clonotype itself: Being one base from a much bigger clone, this may be a read error. V and J are TRBV20-1 and TRBJ2-4; 9 bases are a match to TRBD2. V shed 2 bases and J 13 bases; nucleotides not matched to a gene: 12. This CDR3 spans 14 amino acids. Germline CDR1 and CDR2: DFQATT and SNEGSKA (reference sequence). The CDR3 bases are TGCAGTGCTAGATCTAGCGGGGAGGACAATGAGCAGTACTTC. Translated: CSARSSGEDNEQYF.

The V and J genes are TRBV12-3 or TRBV12-4 and TRBJ1-6; D unclear. This CDR3 comprises 14 residues. The ends were cut back, 6 bases at V and 10 bases at J, with 16 bases in the middle. The CDR3 region has the DNA TGTGCCAGCAGCCAAGATCCCGGGGTCTCACCCCTCCACTTT. Translated: CASSQDPGVSPLHF.

Concerning this clonotype itself: An end of the junction differs from the germline gene, which may be a read error. The rearrangement links TRBV5-1 to TRBJ2-1; no firm D call. Germline V gene lookup returns CDR1 SGHRS and CDR2 YFSETQ. This CDR3 is 14 amino acids long. The CDR3 bases are TGCGCCAGCAGCTCAGCGAGCTCCCACAATGAGCAGTTCTTC. It codes for CASSSASSHNEQFF.

This clonotype showed up just a few times. The chain joins TRBV10-3 to TRBJ1-1, with D possibly being TRBD1 (5 bases). CDR1 and CDR2 from the germline V gene are ENHRY and SYGVKD. The V end lost 8 bases, the J end lost 3 bases, and 16 bases lay between the germline ends. The CDR3 has 14 amino acids. CDR3 DNA: TGTGCCATCCGAAGTGGGCAGGGCGACACTGAAGCTTTCTTT. Residues: CAIRSGQGDTEAFF.

This clonotype was detected a few times. The gene calls are TRBV7-6 and TRBJ2-5; 7 bases align to TRBD2. The V and J ends lost 5 bases and 5 bases, in that order; junction bases with no gene match: 17. The CDR3 length is 17 residues. CDR1 and CDR2 (germline): SGHVS, FNYEAQ. The CDR3 region is CASSRLKAGRMRETQYF. CDR3 coding DNA: TGTGCCAGCAGCCGTTTAAAAGCGGGGAGGATGCGGGAGACCCAGTACTTC.